The sequence of this T cell receptor beta chain was determined in a study of blood T cell repertoires in COVID-19. Study-wide background: The United States, Italy and Spain provided the acute and convalescent COVID-19 samples. Nucleic acid was either cDNA or gDNA, and it came from T cells, B-cell-depleted T cells, or PBMCs.

The ends were cut back, 4 bases at V and 3 bases at J, with 14 bases in the middle. Germline loops: CDR1 SNHLY, CDR2 FYNNEI. The length of the CDR3 is 15 residues. Per the authors' pipeline: Reference gene primer amplification gave nucleated cell count estimates. Method: immunoSEQ multiplex PCR; TCRdb's copy keeps in-frame clones and lacks some. V and J calls and clone size are those listed in that table; D and trimming were worked out from the DNA. This sample yields about 150,000 clones, of which about four fifths are seen a single time; approximately 16% belongs to the top ten. The sequencing sample was made of peripheral blood. The receptor was isolated from a human donor with acute or convalescent COVID-19. The donor label of this sample is uncertain. The chain joins TRBV2 to TRBJ2-3; possible D gene TRBD2, 7 bases. The CDR3 loop is CASSVGRGGTDTQYF. The CDR3 DNA reads TGTGCCAGCAGTGTAGGCAGGGGAGGGACAGATACGCAGTATTTT.